This T cell receptor beta chain is drawn from a study of T cells in localized non-small cell lung cancer. The data were produced by immunoSEQ multiplex PCR, yet TCRdb's version contains in-frame clones alone and is incomplete. The sample consists of 20,000 to 25,000 clones, about 85% of them appearing once. The sample consisted of PBMCs, taken before any cancer treatment. This clonotype originated in a woman aged 35 to 75 with stage II squamous cell lung carcinoma.

The DNA of the CDR3 is TGTGCCAGCAGCTTAGATCGGTCGACAGACACCGGGGAGCTGTTTTTT. Its translation is CASSLDRSTDTGELFF. The chain links TRBV11-3 to TRBJ2-2; D might be TRBD1 (5 bases). Germline V CDR1 and CDR2: SGHNT, YENEEA. Trimming removed 0 bases at V and 3 bases at J, with 11 bases between. CDR3 size: 16 residues. Full variable domain (missing parts from reference TRBV11-3 and TRBJ2-2): EAGVVQSPRYKIIEKKQPVAFWCNPISGHNTLYWYLQNLGQGPELLIRYENEEAVDDSQLPKDRFSAERLKGVDSTLKIQPAELGDSAVYLCASSLDRSTDTGELFFGEGSRLTVL.